This TCR beta chain was recovered during a study of regulatory T cells. Overall study results and limits: In patients, unique TRB V-J pairs were restricted and V/J usage skewed, especially in Tregs. Hydrophobic residues at CDR3 positions 6 and 7 were enriched in conventional CD4+ T cells of CD3G-deficient patients.

All CD3G-deficient patients showed autoimmunity, more severe in two. Patients, 2 to 39 years old, had expanded memory T-cell proportions. CD4+ cells were sorted into CD25-high CD127-low regulatory cells and CD25-low CD127-high conventional cells. This clone qualifies as medium-sized. Its cognate antigen is unknown. Germline assignment: CDR1 MNHNS and CDR2 SASEGT. The CDR3 is 15 amino acids. V was trimmed by 2 bases and J by 7 bases, leaving 14 bases between them. Amplification used 52 TRBV primers and 13 TRBJ primers. The data were produced by immunoSEQ multiplex PCR, yet TCRdb's version contains in-frame clones alone and is incomplete. The sample contains tens of thousands of clones, about 89% of which appear only once.

Input material: conventional CD4+ T cells sorted from blood. The chain couples TRBV6-1 to TRBJ2-2; D uncertain. This TCR was sampled from a person between 18 and 30 years old with CD3G deficiency. CDR3 in amino acids: CASSEIVPASGELFF. The CDR3, as DNA: TGTGCCAGCAGTGAAATCGTTCCCGCCAGCGGGGAGCTGTTTTTT.